This T cell receptor (beta chain) is drawn from a study of regulatory T cells in long-lasting Graves disease. According to the study, TCR beta libraries were built with iRepertoire HTBI primers and CDR3-region Arm-PCR. TCRdb recomputed calls from the multiplex PCR reads with MiXCR, one row per CDR3 protein. The sample has about 470,000 distinct CDR3 sequences, around 21% seen once. Specified time point: persistent/refractory GD, antithyroid drugs over 5 years with positive TRAb. Isolated PBMC RNA provided the starting material for the TCR library. Sequences were derived from peripheral blood mononuclear cells (PBMCs), sampled when the disease was refractory, from a patient treated with antithyroid drugs. The TCR originated in a female donor with Graves disease.

The CDR3 sequence is CASSITPTDTQYF. CDR3 nucleotide sequence: TGTGCCAGTAGTATTACCCCCACAGATACGCAGTATTTT. The gene calls are TRBV19 and TRBJ2-3; no clear D. The CDR3 consists of 13 residues. In germline, CDR1 is LNHDA, CDR2 SQIVND (reference sequence). The V end lost 3 bases, the J end lost 2 bases, and 6 bases lay between the germline ends. The entire variable domain, with the rest obtained from reference TRBV19 and TRBJ2-3, is as follows: DGGITQSPKYLFRKEGQNVTLSCEQNLNHDAMYWYRQDPGQGLRLIYYSQIVNDFQKGDIAEGYSVSREKKESFPLTVTSAQKNPTAFYLCASSITPTDTQYFGPGTRLTVL.